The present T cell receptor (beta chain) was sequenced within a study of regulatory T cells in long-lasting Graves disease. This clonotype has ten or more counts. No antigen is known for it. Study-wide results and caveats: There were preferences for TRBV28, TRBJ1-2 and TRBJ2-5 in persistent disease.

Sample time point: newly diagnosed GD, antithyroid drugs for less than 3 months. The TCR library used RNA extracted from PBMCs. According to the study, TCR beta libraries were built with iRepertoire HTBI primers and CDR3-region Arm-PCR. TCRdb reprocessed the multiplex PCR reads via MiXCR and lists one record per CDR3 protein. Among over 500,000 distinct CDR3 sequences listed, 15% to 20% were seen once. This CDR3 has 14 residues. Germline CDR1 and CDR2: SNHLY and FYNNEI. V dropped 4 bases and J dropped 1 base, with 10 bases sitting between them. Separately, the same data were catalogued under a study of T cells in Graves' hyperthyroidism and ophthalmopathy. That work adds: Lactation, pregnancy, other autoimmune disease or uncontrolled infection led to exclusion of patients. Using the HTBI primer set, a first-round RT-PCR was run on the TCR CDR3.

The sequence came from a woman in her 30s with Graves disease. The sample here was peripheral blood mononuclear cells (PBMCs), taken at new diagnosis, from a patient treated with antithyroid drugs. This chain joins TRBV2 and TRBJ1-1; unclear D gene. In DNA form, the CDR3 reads TGTGCCAGCAGTGTTCTGGTCCAGAACACTGAAGCTTTCTTT. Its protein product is CASSVLVQNTEAFF.